This entry describes one T cell receptor beta chain. This sample stems from a study of blood T cell repertoires in COVID-19. Across the whole study: Nucleic acid was either cDNA or gDNA, and it came from T cells, B-cell-depleted T cells, or PBMCs.

It was during active infection that Seattle patients were enrolled and then longitudinally followed. The V gene lost 1 base and the J gene lost 7 bases, with 9 bases spanning the gap. Germline V gives CDR1 MNHNS, CDR2 SASEGT. CDR3 size: 13 residues. The authors' processing: The authors estimated nucleated cell counts from reference gene primer amplification. The data were produced by immunoSEQ multiplex PCR, yet TCRdb's version contains in-frame clones alone and is incomplete. That table supplies the V and J calls and clone size; D and trimming were determined from the DNA. The data hold 250,000 to 350,000 clones, with about 85% observed a single time.

Sequenced sample: peripheral blood. The TCR sequence derives from a human donor with COVID-19, enrolled during active disease. The donor label of this sample is uncertain. The V gene is TRBV6-1, the J gene TRBJ2-3, with D possibly being TRBD2 (5 bases). The CDR3 reads CASSEERLYTQYF. CDR3 DNA: TGTGCCAGCAGTGAAGAGCGGCTTTATACGCAGTATTTT.